This T cell receptor (beta chain) was sequenced during a study of blood T cells in healthy people across ages (dated by TCRdb to about 2015). With regard to the full study: In model experiments, template switching captured roughly one uniquely barcoded TCR beta cDNA molecule for every two T cells. To track age-related changes in TCR beta repertoire diversity, the study relied on deep sequencing normalized with unique cDNA molecular identifiers. Using the same blood draw, the study looked at two additional independent replicas of 1 million unique cDNA reads for two donors, one aged 18 to 29 and the other aged 80 or older. Donors of different ages were randomly distributed across sequencing lanes to avoid experimental bias. The donors were divided into four age groups: young (average approximately 15 years), middle-aged (roughly 42), aged (roughly 60) and long-lived (roughly 88). On the study overall, not on this receptor specifically: Because profiling used bulk unsorted PBMCs, naive and antigen-experienced compartments could not be compared conclusively. Compared with the aged group, more naive CD4+ T cells, fewer expanded clones and increased TCR diversity were shown by the long-lived group, suggesting age selection. There was a strong correlation between observed TCR beta diversity and the percentage of naive T cells measured by flow cytometry. Because donor CMV infection status was unknown, age-related changes in expanded clonotypes were potentially confounded. Estimates of total diversity based on one million sequenced T cells were considered lower bounds and underestimates. Observed TCR beta diversity per million T cells fell roughly linearly with age, and a significant reduction was already apparent by age approximately 40.

Receptors were amplified or captured by 5' RACE. The sample was run on an Illumina HiSeq 2500. A second PCR of roughly 7 to 12 cycles was run with a J-beta primer mix and a sample-barcoded 5' primer. A unique molecular identifier was introduced onto each TCR beta cDNA molecule by a template-switch 5' adaptor carrying 12 random nucleotides. Each sample yielded at least 2.5 million CDR3-containing paired-end reads. All of the RNA was converted into first-strand cDNA using the Mint cDNA synthesis kit, with a TRBC-specific oligonucleotide serving as the primer. After uracil-DNA glycosylase treatment, a first 18-cycle PCR used universal primers M1SS and BC2_uni_R on all cDNA. The paper's data handling went like this. Each sample was normalized by randomly selecting 1 million high-quality reads, each carrying a distinct molecular identifier. Instead of being binned into consensus sequences, reads that shared molecular identifiers were thrown out. MiTCR, run with a Q25 quality threshold and the strictest error-elimination algorithm, handled CDR3 identification, clonotype clustering and error correction. A nonparametric unseen species model with Euler transformation was used to estimate lower-bound total TCR beta diversity. The raw public reads went through TCRdb reprocessing: fastp at Q25, MiXCR clone calling, in-frame beta chains kept. Each CDR3 protein appears once, grouped with its most common genes and DNA. The V and J calls here are based on TCRdb, not the publication. The sample contains fewer than 1 million distinct CDR3 sequences, around two fifths of them found a single time. The ten top clones hold approximately 19% of the sample.

Systemically healthy Caucasian individuals from Russia, 35 to 50 in total and aged roughly 6 to 90 years, were included as donors. Each donor gave 9.5 to 10 milliliters of peripheral blood, drawn into EDTA-treated Vacutainer tubes. Ficoll-Paque density-gradient centrifugation was used to isolate PBMCs, with at least 7 million obtained per sample. Trizol reagent was used to extract total RNA from PBMCs, with at least 5.5 micrograms per sample. The percentages of naive CD45RAhigh/CD27high T cells were determined by flow cytometry on a PBMC aliquot from every donor. In regard to this clonotype: Its antigen has not been determined. Base quality data are lacking; no much larger clone is found one base away.

Via the germline V gene, CDR1 is SQVTM and CDR2 ANQGSEA. CDR3 length: 12 amino acids, cysteine to phenylalanine. Only the CDR3 part of the read is kept: 36 bases, read in frame from the first base. V is pared back by 5 bases and J by 4 bases, with 11 bases lying between the germline termini. The V and J genes are TRBV29-1 and TRBJ1-1, with an unclear D gene assignment. This TCR came from a man between 60 and 75 years old in good health. The sample consisted of blood. The CDR3 region: CSVFLVGTEAFF. Read as DNA, the sequence is TGCAGCGTTTTTCTGGTGGGCACTGAAGCTTTCTTT.